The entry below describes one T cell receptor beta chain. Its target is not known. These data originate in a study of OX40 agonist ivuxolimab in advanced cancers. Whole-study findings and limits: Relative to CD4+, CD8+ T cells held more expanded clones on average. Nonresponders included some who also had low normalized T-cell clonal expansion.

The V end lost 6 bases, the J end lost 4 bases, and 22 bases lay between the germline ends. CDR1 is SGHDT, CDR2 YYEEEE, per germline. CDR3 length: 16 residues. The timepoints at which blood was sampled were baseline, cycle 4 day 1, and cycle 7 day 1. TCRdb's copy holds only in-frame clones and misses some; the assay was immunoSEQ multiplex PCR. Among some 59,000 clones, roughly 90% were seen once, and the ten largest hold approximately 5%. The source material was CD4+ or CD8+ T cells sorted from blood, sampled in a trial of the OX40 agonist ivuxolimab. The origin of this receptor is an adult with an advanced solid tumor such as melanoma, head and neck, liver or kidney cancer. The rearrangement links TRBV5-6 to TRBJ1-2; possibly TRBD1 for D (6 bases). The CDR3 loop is CASNQLGRGAGYGYTF. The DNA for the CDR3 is TGTGCCAGCAACCAACTTGGACGGGGGGCTGGCTATGGCTACACCTTC. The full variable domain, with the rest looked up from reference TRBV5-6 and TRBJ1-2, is DAGVTQSPTHLIKTRGQQVTLRCSPKSGHDTVSWYQQALGQGPQFIFQYYEEEERQRGNFPDRFSGHQFPNYSSELNVNALLLGDSALYLCASNQLGRGAGYGYTFGSGTRLTVV.